The present entry profiles one TCR beta chain with its context. Germline CDR1 and CDR2: MDHEN and SYDVKM. The CDR3 length is 14 residues. Trimming shortened V by 3 bases and J by 4 bases, and 12 bases separated the two germline ends. This sample was included in a study of blood T cell repertoires in COVID-19. Repertoires were generated with immunoSEQ multiplex PCR, while TCRdb's copy carries only in-frame clones and drops some. This table holds around 300,000 clones, 85% to 90% found once. The sequence came from a woman aged 30 to 39 with COVID-19, enrolled during active disease. The chain couples TRBV28 to TRBJ1-2; perhaps TRBD1 as D (6 bases). Sequenced material: peripheral blood. As DNA, the CDR3 is TGTGCCAGCAGTTTTCCAGTGACAGGCTATGGCTACACCTTC. Translating it yields CASSFPVTGYGYTF.